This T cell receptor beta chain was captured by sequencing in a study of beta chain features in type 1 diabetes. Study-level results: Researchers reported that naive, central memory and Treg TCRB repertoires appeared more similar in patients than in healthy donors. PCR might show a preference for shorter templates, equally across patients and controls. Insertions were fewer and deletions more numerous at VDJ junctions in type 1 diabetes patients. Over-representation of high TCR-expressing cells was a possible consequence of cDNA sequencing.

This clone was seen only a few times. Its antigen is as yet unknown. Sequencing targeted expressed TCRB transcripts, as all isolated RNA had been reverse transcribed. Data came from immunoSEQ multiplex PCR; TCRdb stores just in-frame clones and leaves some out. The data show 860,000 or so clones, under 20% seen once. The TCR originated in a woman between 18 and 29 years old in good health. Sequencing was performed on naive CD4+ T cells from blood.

CDR3 residues: CAIRGTGDSYEQYF. CDR3 in DNA: TGTGCCATCAGGGGGACAGGGGACTCCTACGAGCAGTACTTC. This chain links TRBV10-3 with TRBJ2-7, with 10 bases matching TRBD1. Looked up from germline, CDR1 is ENHRY and CDR2 is SYGVKD. CDR3 size: 14 residues. V was pared by 6 bases and J by 0 bases, with 2 bases of the junction left unmatched.